This T cell receptor (beta chain) was sequenced for a study of T cells after yellow fever vaccination. Notes on the study in general: Of the clonotypes, a small share occurred in both CD4 and CD8 compartments. Weaker overall was a secondary response that nonetheless peaked faster, on day 5 versus 15.

The CDR3 spans 14 residues. Germline CDR1 reads DFQATT; CDR2 reads SNEGSKA (reference sequence). Trimming cost V 1 base and J 5 bases, with 12 bases left between them. In making TCR cDNA, 5'RACE template switching added a universal primer site and UMIs to it. TCRdb recomputed calls from the 5' RACE reads with MiXCR, one row per CDR3 protein. The table includes about 550,000 distinct CDR3 sequences, 19% detected once. The sample holds a few counts of this clonotype. Its antigen is unknown. This specimen was PBMCs, taken 15 days after the yellow fever booster vaccination. This receptor was identified in a man younger than 40 who received the YFV17D yellow fever vaccine. V and J are TRBV20-1 and TRBJ2-1; the D gene is possibly TRBD2 (6 bases). The CDR3 sequence is CSARVAGLNNEQFF. The CDR3 DNA sequence: TGCAGTGCTAGAGTTGCGGGACTTAACAATGAGCAGTTCTTC.